This entry is about one TCR beta chain. The data were taken from a study of shared clonotypes between healthy human individuals. Clones were sequenced by immunoSEQ multiplex PCR, and TCRdb holds only the in-frame ones, with some missing. The profile covers 650,000 to 800,000 clones, with 55% to 75% appearing a single time and under 2% taken by the ten largest. Sequencing used memory CD4+ T cells sorted from blood. Subset specified: CD45RA-negative fraction. This receptor was obtained from a woman aged 30 to 39 in good health.

The chain's CDR3 is CASSLGAPPDRRNQPQHF. The CDR3 nucleotides read TGCGCCAGCAGCTTGGGGGCCCCGCCGGACAGGCGGAATCAGCCCCAGCATTTT. V and J are TRBV5-1 and TRBJ1-5; TRBD1 aligns across 7 bases. Unmatched junction bases numbered 13, after V lost 0 bases and J lost 4 bases. This CDR3 has 18 amino acids. Germline assignment: CDR1 SGHRS and CDR2 YFSETQ.